This T cell receptor (beta chain) comes out of a study of blood T cell repertoires in COVID-19. Study summary: Samples representing acute and convalescent COVID-19 were sourced from the United States, Italy and Spain. PBMCs, B-cell-depleted T cells, or T cells provided the cDNA or gDNA that made up the material.

This table comes from immunoSEQ multiplex PCR, and its TCRdb copy is limited to in-frame clones, with some not included. The sample consists of roughly 330,000 clones, around 80% of them appearing once. Germline V gene lookup returns CDR1 SGHRS and CDR2 YFSETQ. The CDR3 length is 13 residues. V was cut by 5 bases and J by 7 bases, with 10 bases left in between. The chain has TRBV5-1 and TRBJ1-6; possible D gene TRBD1, 6 bases. Sequencing was performed on peripheral blood. The receptor was derived from a woman in her 50s with acute or convalescent COVID-19. The DNA for the CDR3 is TGCGCCAGCAGGCCAGGGGCGAATTCACCCCTCCACTTT. It is translated as CASRPGANSPLHF.